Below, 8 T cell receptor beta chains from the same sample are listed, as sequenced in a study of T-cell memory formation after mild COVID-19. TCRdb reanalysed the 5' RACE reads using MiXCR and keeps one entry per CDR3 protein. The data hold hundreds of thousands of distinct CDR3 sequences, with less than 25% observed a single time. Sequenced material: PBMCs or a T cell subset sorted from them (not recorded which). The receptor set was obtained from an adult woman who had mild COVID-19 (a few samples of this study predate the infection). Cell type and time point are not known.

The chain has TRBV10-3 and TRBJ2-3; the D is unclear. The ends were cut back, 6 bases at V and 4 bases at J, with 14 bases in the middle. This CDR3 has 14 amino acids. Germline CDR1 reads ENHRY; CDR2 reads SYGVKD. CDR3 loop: CAIRRQETSDTQYF. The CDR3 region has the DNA TGTGCCATCAGGAGGCAGGAAACTTCAGATACGCAGTATTTT.

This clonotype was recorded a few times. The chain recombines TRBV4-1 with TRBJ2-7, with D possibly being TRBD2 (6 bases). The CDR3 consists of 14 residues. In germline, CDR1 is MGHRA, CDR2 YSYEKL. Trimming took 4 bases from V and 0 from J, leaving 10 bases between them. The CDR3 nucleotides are TGCGCCAGCAGCCTCCTGACTAGCTCCTACGAGCAGTACTTC. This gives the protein CASSLLTSSYEQYF.

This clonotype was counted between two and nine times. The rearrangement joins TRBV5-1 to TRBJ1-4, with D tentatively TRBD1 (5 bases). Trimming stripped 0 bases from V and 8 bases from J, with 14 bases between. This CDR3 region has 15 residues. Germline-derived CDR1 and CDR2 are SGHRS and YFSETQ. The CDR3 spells CASSLAAGAAEKLFF. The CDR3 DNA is TGCGCCAGCAGCTTGGCCGCTGGGGCCGCCGAAAAACTGTTTTTT.

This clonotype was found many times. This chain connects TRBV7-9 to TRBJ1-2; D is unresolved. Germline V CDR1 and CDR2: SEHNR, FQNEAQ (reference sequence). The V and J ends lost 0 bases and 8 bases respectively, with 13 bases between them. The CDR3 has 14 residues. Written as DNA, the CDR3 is TGTGCCAGCAGCTTAGCGCGAGACTCACAAGGCTACACCTTC. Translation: CASSLARDSQGYTF.

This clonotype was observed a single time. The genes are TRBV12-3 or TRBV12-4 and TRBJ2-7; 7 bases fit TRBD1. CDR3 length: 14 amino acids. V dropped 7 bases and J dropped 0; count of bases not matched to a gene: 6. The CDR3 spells CASTRDRNSYEQYF. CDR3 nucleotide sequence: TGTGCCAGCACTCGGGACAGAAACTCCTACGAGCAGTACTTC.

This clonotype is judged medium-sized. CDR3 sequence (DNA): TGTGCCAGCAGCTTAAACTCGTTCAGCGGGCGGGGCCTCTACAATGAGCAGTTCTTC. Encoded protein: CASSLNSFSGRGLYNEQFF. V and J are TRBV7-2 and TRBJ2-1; weak D call: TRBD2 (6 bases). The CDR3 is made up of 19 amino acids. Between the trimmed V and J ends, which lost 2 bases and 3 bases, there was a span of 23 bases. Germline V gene sequence: CDR1 SGHTA, CDR2 FQGNSA.

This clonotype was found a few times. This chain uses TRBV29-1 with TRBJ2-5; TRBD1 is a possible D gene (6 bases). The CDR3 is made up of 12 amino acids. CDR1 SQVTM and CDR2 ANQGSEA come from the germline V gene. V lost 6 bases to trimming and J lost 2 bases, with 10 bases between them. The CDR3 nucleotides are TGCAGCGTCGAGGGGACACAAGAGACCCAGTACTTC. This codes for CSVEGTQETQYF. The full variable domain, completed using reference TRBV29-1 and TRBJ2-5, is SAVISQKPSRDICQRGTSLTIQCQVDSQVTMMFWYRQQPGQSLTLIATANQGSEATYESGFVIDKFPISRPNLTFSTLTVSNMSPEDSSIYLCSVEGTQETQYFGPGTRLLVL.

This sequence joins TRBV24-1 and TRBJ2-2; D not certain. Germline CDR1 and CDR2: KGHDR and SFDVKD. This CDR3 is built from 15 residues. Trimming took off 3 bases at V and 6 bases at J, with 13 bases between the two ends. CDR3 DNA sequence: TGTGCCACCAGTGATCCCCGGACCGTTTCCGGGGAGCTGTTTTTT. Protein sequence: CATSDPRTVSGELFF.